These T cell receptor beta chains were read from a single sample in a study of control samples from healthy donors and cancer patients. Here immunoSEQ multiplex PCR was the method, and the copy in TCRdb shows in-frame clones only, minus some. Here the sample spans under 150,000 clones, around 87% being singletons. The sequenced sample consisted of blood. The receptors shown here come from a man in his forties or fifties in good health. Each CDR3 is given with its conserved first and last residue. The D gene is left open where the match is weak. A row's size may be missing; if present it is once, few, many or a size class.

CDR3 protein,CDR3 DNA,clone size,D gene,V gene,J gene
CASSEGQGNQPQHF,TGTGCCAGCAGTGAGGGACAGGGGAATCAGCCCCAGCATTTT,NA,TRBD1,TRBV6-1,TRBJ1-5
CAISVGTGSNYEQYF,TGTGCCATCAGTGTCGGGACAGGGTCAAACTACGAGCAGTACTTC,NA,TRBD1,TRBV10-3,TRBJ2-7
CAWSGTSGNQETQYF,TGTGCCTGGAGTGGGACTAGCGGCAACCAAGAGACCCAGTACTTC,NA,TRBD2,TRBV30,TRBJ2-5
CASSPPRGDQQPQHF,TGTGCCAGCAGCCCCCCACGGGGGGATCAACAGCCCCAGCATTTT,NA,NA,TRBV21-1,TRBJ1-5
CSASESAGGFYNEQFF,TGCAGTGCTAGTGAATCAGCGGGGGGTTTCTACAATGAGCAGTTCTTC,NA,TRBD2,TRBV20-1,TRBJ2-1
CSASWGPRPSYNEQFF,TGCAGTGCTAGTTGGGGACCCCGGCCCTCCTACAATGAGCAGTTCTTC,NA,NA,TRBV20-1,TRBJ2-1
CASSLGFPGSGFPDTQYF,TGTGCCAGCAGCTTGGGGTTCCCTGGTTCAGGGTTCCCAGATACGCAGTATTTT,NA,NA,TRBV5-4,TRBJ2-3
CASARTGREADTQYF,TGCGCCAGCGCGAGGACAGGTAGGGAAGCAGATACGCAGTATTTT,NA,TRBD1,TRBV5-1,TRBJ2-3
CASSPVSQETQYF,TGTGCCAGCTCACCGGTCAGCCAAGAGACCCAGTACTTC,NA,NA,TRBV18,TRBJ2-5
CASSPLQGGSPLHF,TGTGCCAGCAGTCCTCTTCAGGGTGGTTCACCCCTCCACTTT,NA,NA,TRBV6-5,TRBJ1-6
CAWSVTRNGYTF,TGTGCCTGGAGTGTAACGAGAAACGGCTACACCTTC,few,NA,TRBV30,TRBJ1-2
CASSLLGGYGYTF,TGTGCCAGCAGCTTACTGGGTGGCTATGGCTACACCTTC,NA,NA,TRBV7-9,TRBJ1-2
CASSEGLAVIKETQYF,TGTGCCAGCAGTGAAGGACTAGCGGTGATCAAAGAGACCCAGTACTTC,NA,TRBD2,TRBV2,TRBJ2-5
CASSSRTGQPQHF,TGTGCCAGCAGCTCCAGGACAGGGCAGCCCCAGCATTTT,NA,TRBD1,TRBV7-2,TRBJ1-5
CATSRVGQGDEAFF,TGTGCCACCAGCAGAGTAGGACAGGGGGATGAAGCTTTCTTT,NA,TRBD1,TRBV15,TRBJ1-1
CASSWAGIYGYTF,TGTGCCAGCAGCTGGGCCGGAATATATGGCTACACCTTC,few,NA,TRBV7-8,TRBJ1-2
CASSQVETQYF,TGTGCCAGCAGCCAAGTGGAGACCCAGTACTTC,NA,NA,TRBV14,TRBJ2-5
CASSYGGNTGELFF,TGTGCCAGCAGTTACGGGGGGAACACCGGGGAGCTGTTTTTT,NA,NA,TRBV6-6,TRBJ2-2
CASNRASGGSETQYF,TGTGCCAGCAATCGCGCGAGCGGGGGGTCTGAGACCCAGTACTTC,NA,TRBD2,TRBV6-5,TRBJ2-5
CAWSLRLGTGETQYF,TGTGCCTGGAGCCTACGACTGGGGACAGGAGAGACCCAGTACTTC,NA,TRBD1,TRBV30,TRBJ2-5
CASSVFGGGTGELFF,TGTGCCAGCAGCGTTTTTGGGGGAGGCACCGGGGAGCTGTTTTTT,NA,NA,TRBV7-2,TRBJ2-2
CASSLYQTVPIQKLFF,TGTGCCAGCAGCCTCTACCAGACAGTACCTATTCAAAAACTGTTTTTT,NA,NA,TRBV7-9,TRBJ1-4
CASSLVGGGAFDEQFF,TGTGCCAGCAGCTTAGTGGGCGGGGGGGCGTTTGATGAGCAGTTCTTC,once,TRBD2,TRBV7-2,TRBJ2-1
CASRGLAGGWLPTNEQFF,TGTGCCAGCAGGGGCCTAGCGGGGGGGTGGTTGCCTACGAATGAGCAGTTCTTC,NA,TRBD2,TRBV11-2,TRBJ2-1
CASSYGGSYEQYF,TGTGCCAGCAGCTACGGGGGGTCCTACGAGCAGTACTTC,few,TRBD2,TRBV7-2,TRBJ2-7
CASSQDSDTGELFF,TGTGCCAGCAGCCAAGACTCCGACACCGGGGAGCTGTTTTTT,NA,NA,TRBV3-1/TRBV3-2,TRBJ2-2
CATSDFSTSGVETQYF,TGTGCCACCAGTGATTTCTCGACTAGCGGGGTGGAGACCCAGTACTTC,NA,TRBD2,TRBV24-1,TRBJ2-5
CASSDGLGGRSSDTQYF,TGTGCCAGCAGTGACGGTCTCGGCGGGAGGAGTTCAGATACGCAGTATTTT,NA,TRBD2,TRBV2,TRBJ2-3
CASSQVPEKLFF,TGCGCCAGCAGCCAAGTCCCGGAAAAACTGTTTTTT,NA,NA,TRBV4-3,TRBJ1-4
CSVSGTSLPLGTQYF,TGCAGCGTTTCCGGGACTAGCTTACCTCTAGGGACCCAGTACTTC,once,TRBD2,TRBV29-1,TRBJ2-5
CASSQNYPANYGYTF,TGTGCCAGCAGCCAGAATTACCCCGCTAACTATGGCTACACCTTC,NA,NA,TRBV3-1/TRBV3-2,TRBJ1-2
CASSLGQGANIQYF,TGCGCCAGCAGCTTGGGACAGGGGGCCAACATTCAGTACTTC,NA,TRBD1,TRBV5-1,TRBJ2-4
CASSTRRISGNTIYF,TGTGCCAGCAGCACGAGGAGGATTTCTGGAAACACCATATATTTT,NA,NA,TRBV7-8,TRBJ1-3
CASSTPGVSGNTEAFF,TGTGCCAGCAGTACCCCCGGGGTATCAGGGAACACTGAAGCTTTCTTT,NA,NA,TRBV2,TRBJ1-1
CASSYSETVFF,TGTGCCAGCAGTTACTCCGAGACGGTGTTCTTC,NA,NA,TRBV6-6,TRBJ2-1
CSPTVVNNEQFF,TGCAGCCCCACTGTGGTGAACAATGAGCAGTTCTTC,NA,NA,TRBV29-1,TRBJ2-1
CATSEESYGYTF,TGTGCCACCAGTGAAGAGAGTTATGGCTACACCTTC,NA,NA,TRBV24-1,TRBJ1-2
CASSDGGASETQYF,TGTGCCAGCAGCGACGGGGGGGCGAGCGAGACCCAGTACTTC,NA,TRBD2,TRBV7-2,TRBJ2-5
CASRYGDRVSARSYEQYF,TGTGCCAGCAGGTATGGGGACAGGGTTTCGGCCAGGTCGTACGAGCAGTACTTC,NA,TRBD1,TRBV11-3,TRBJ2-7
CASSSTGTVSNEKLFF,TGTGCCAGCAGCTCAACGGGGACAGTTAGTAATGAAAAACTGTTTTTT,NA,TRBD1,TRBV7-9,TRBJ1-4
CASSQEGGVATNEKLFF,TGCGCCAGCAGCCAAGAAGGCGGGGTTGCAACTAATGAAAAACTGTTTTTT,NA,NA,TRBV4-1,TRBJ1-4
CASSFSVRTEAFF,TGTGCCAGCAGCTTTAGCGTGCGGACTGAAGCTTTCTTT,NA,NA,TRBV7-7,TRBJ1-1
CASSPLGQGMGETQYF,TGTGCCAGCTCACCACTAGGACAGGGGATGGGAGAGACCCAGTACTTC,NA,TRBD1,TRBV18,TRBJ2-5
CASSLQETQYF,TGCGCCAGCAGCCTACAAGAGACCCAGTACTTC,NA,NA,TRBV5-1,TRBJ2-5
CASSYKRGRNYEQYF,TGTGCCAGCAGTTACAAGCGGGGGCGGAACTACGAGCAGTACTTC,NA,TRBD2,TRBV6-5,TRBJ2-7
CASSPRPGTGLTEAFF,TGCGCCAGCAGTCCTCGTCCCGGGACAGGGCTGACTGAAGCTTTCTTT,NA,TRBD1,TRBV5-1,TRBJ1-1
CASSQDLTGSPLHF,TGCGCCAGCAGCCAAGATCTAACAGGTTCACCCCTCCACTTT,NA,NA,TRBV4-3,TRBJ1-6
CASTGTGDYGYTF,TGTGCCAGCACCGGGACAGGGGACTATGGCTACACCTTC,NA,TRBD1,TRBV6-6,TRBJ1-2
CASSYALSYEQYF,TGTGCCAGCAGCTACGCCCTCTCCTACGAGCAGTACTTC,NA,NA,TRBV5-4,TRBJ2-7